The 21 T cell receptor beta chains below were found in one sample sequenced in a study of T cells after yellow fever vaccination. Each CDR3 protein is one row after TCRdb ran MiXCR on the 5' RACE reads. The table lists roughly 520,000 distinct CDR3 sequences, less than 25% of them singletons, with around 17% in the top ten. The sample here was PBMCs, taken 21 days after the first yellow fever vaccination. These receptors all stem from a man aged 18 to 29 who received the YFV17D yellow fever vaccine.

This clonotype was seen just once. The V gene is TRBV6-2 or TRBV6-3, the J gene TRBJ2-7, with D possibly being TRBD1 or TRBD2 (5 bases each). Per the germline V gene, CDR1 is MNHEY and CDR2 is SVGEGT. The CDR3 sequence is 14 residues long. V dropped 4 bases and J dropped 3 bases, with 13 bases sitting between them. CDR3: CASSSGPPFYEQYF. In nucleotides, the CDR3 is TGTGCCAGCAGTTCGGGGCCCCCCTTCTACGAGCAGTACTTC.

This clonotype was observed a few times. The chain recombines TRBV28 with TRBJ1-2, with a weak D call TRBD1 (6 bases). CDR3 length equals 12 residues. The ends were cut back, 7 bases at V and 7 bases at J, with 13 bases in the middle. Germline CDR1 reads MDHEN; CDR2 reads SYDVKM. The DNA of the CDR3 is TGTGCCAGCACTCCCCAGGGGCTTGGCTACACCTTC. Amino acid sequence: CASTPQGLGYTF.

The rearrangement uses TRBV21-1 and TRBJ2-5; the table gives TRBD2 as D, unverified against the DNA. TRBV21-1 is an annotated pseudogene. The CDR3 is 17 amino acids. CDR3 nucleotide sequence: TGTGCCAGCACCCTGAGGCCACTAGCGGGGGGTAAAGAGACCCAGTACTTC. Its translation: CASTLRPLAGGKETQYF.

In its sample, this clonotype was seen once. The chain employs TRBV19 and TRBJ2-3; 7 nucleotides match TRBD2. Germline V CDR1 and CDR2: LNHDA, SQIVND (reference sequence). V was clipped by 5 bases and J by 3 bases; unmatched bases: 8. The CDR3 is 15 residues long. In nucleotides, the CDR3 is TGTGCCAGTAGTGTCCCGTCCGGGGGGACAGATACGCAGTATTTT. Protein sequence: CASSVPSGGTDTQYF.

The J gene is TRBJ2-3, the V gene TRBV11-2, with 10 bases aligning to TRBD2. The germline V gene encodes CDR1 SGHAT and CDR2 FQNNGV. The CDR3 is 18 residues long. Trimming removed 0 bases from V and 3 bases from J; junction bases left unmatched: 9. In DNA, the CDR3 is TGTGCCAGCAGCTTAGATCCCCAGCGGGGGGGCCGGACAGATACGCAGTATTTT. Protein: CASSLDPQRGGRTDTQYF.

The rearrangement links TRBV5-4 to TRBJ2-2, with D tentatively TRBD1 (6 bases). Germline lookup yields CDR1 SGHNT and CDR2 YYREEE (reference sequence). Trimming took off 4 bases at V and 7 bases at J, with 23 bases between the two ends. The CDR3 loop spans 17 amino acids. The CDR3 region is CASSPQGLSGVSGELFF. The DNA for the CDR3 is TGTGCCAGCAGCCCTCAGGGGTTGTCCGGGGTCAGCGGGGAGCTGTTTTTT.

The table lists this clonotype with a few counts. V usage is TRBV5-1 and J usage is TRBJ2-7; D possibly matches TRBD1 or TRBD2 (5 bases each). Between the trimmed V and J ends, which lost 1 base and 5 bases, there was a span of 7 bases. The germline gives CDR1 SGHRS, CDR2 YFSETQ. This CDR3 has 12 amino acids. CDR3 sequence: CASSLRGDEQYF. CDR3 nucleotides: TGCGCCAGCAGCTTGAGGGGAGACGAGCAGTACTTC.

This clonotype was counted only a few times. This rearrangement joins TRBV20-1 to TRBJ2-2, with 9 bases aligning to TRBD2. CDR3 length: 18 residues. Germline trimming cut 3 bases from V and 4 bases from J; bases unmatched to any gene: 15. Per the germline V gene, CDR1 is DFQATT and CDR2 is SNEGSKA (reference sequence). CDR3 residues: CSARSGPQAGGPTGELFF. CDR3 coding DNA: TGCAGTGCTAGGAGCGGCCCTCAAGCGGGGGGCCCCACCGGGGAGCTGTTTTTT.

The gene calls are TRBV6-1 and TRBJ1-6, with 9 bases that match TRBD1. V lost 5 bases and J lost 10; bases outside the gene matches: 9. CDR1 is MNHNS and CDR2 is SASEGT in the germline V gene. The length of the CDR3 is 15 residues. This chain's CDR3 is CASSPGQGKGSPLHF. CDR3 nucleotide sequence: TGTGCCAGCAGTCCGGGACAGGGTAAAGGGTCACCCCTCCACTTT.

The chain has TRBV7-8 and TRBJ1-5; D is unclear. CDR1 and CDR2 (germline): SGHVS, FQNEAQ. This CDR3 is 14 amino acids long. V lost 5 bases and J 3 bases, leaving 11 bases between the germline ends. CDR3 sequence: CASSLGGFNQPQHF. In DNA form, the CDR3 reads TGTGCCAGCAGCCTAGGAGGGTTCAATCAGCCCCAGCATTTT.

A remark on this clonotype: One end of the junction is discordant with germline, which a read error may explain. The chain carries TRBV5-1 and TRBJ2-2; D uncertain. This CDR3 spans 15 amino acids. Per germline, CDR1 SGHRS and CDR2 YFSETQ. CDR3 nucleotide sequence: TGCGCCAGCAGATTGGACGCCCGGGACACCGGGGAGCTGTTTTTT. Amino acid sequence: CASRLDARDTGELFF.

This clonotype appeared a few times. The J gene is TRBJ2-5, the V gene TRBV18; D is perhaps TRBD2 (6 bases). Trimming took off 1 base at V and 5 bases at J, with 14 bases between the two ends. The CDR3 runs 15 residues. Germline CDR1 is KGHSH and CDR2 is LQKENI. The CDR3 region is CASSPRPGAFETQYF. CDR3 bases: TGTGCCAGCTCACCACGTCCGGGAGCGTTCGAGACCCAGTACTTC.

The chain recombines TRBV14 with TRBJ2-2; D may be TRBD2 (5 bases). Germline V gene sequence: CDR1 SGHDN, CDR2 FVKESK. This CDR3 is 14 amino acids long. V dropped 0 bases and J dropped 7 bases, with 9 bases sitting between them. For the CDR3, the DNA is TGTGCCAGCAGCCAAGAGTTCGGGATCGGGGAGCTGTTTTTT. This codes for CASSQEFGIGELFF. Variable domain in full (rest from reference TRBV14 and TRBJ2-2): EAGVTQFPSHSVIEKGQTVTLRCDPISGHDNLYWYRRVMGKEIKFLLHFVKESKQDESGMPNNRFLAERTGGTYSTLKVQPAELEDSGVYFCASSQEFGIGELFFGEGSRLTVL.

This chain uses TRBV18 with TRBJ1-2; the D is unclear. CDR1 and CDR2 from the germline V gene are KGHSH and LQKENI. Trimming left V 3 bases short and J 4 bases short, with 15 bases between. The CDR3 runs to 15 residues. CDR3 loop: CASSPVSRDGYGYTF. The CDR3 DNA is TGTGCCAGCTCACCGGTATCTCGGGATGGCTATGGCTACACCTTC.

This chain joins TRBV4-2 and TRBJ2-2; 12 bases align to TRBD2. Per the germline V gene, CDR1 is LGHNA and CDR2 is YNFKEQ. The CDR3 length is 18 residues. J gave up 4 bases and V 0 bases, and 6 bases lay outside the gene matches. CDR3 sequence: CASSQETSGGLPTGELFF. The CDR3 DNA sequence: TGTGCCAGCAGCCAAGAAACTAGCGGGGGGCTTCCCACCGGGGAGCTGTTTTTT.

This chain joins TRBV7-3 and TRBJ1-1; 7 bases are a match to TRBD1. Unmatched junction bases numbered 18, after V lost 2 bases and J lost 0 bases. This CDR3 region has 20 residues. Germline lookup yields CDR1 SGHTA and CDR2 FQGTGA. The CDR3 region has the DNA TGTGCCAGCAGCTTATTCCCCCTTACCTCAGGGGGTACCATGAACACTGAAGCTTTCTTT. It specifies CASSLFPLTSGGTMNTEAFF.

The rearrangement joins TRBV5-5 to TRBJ2-7; the match to TRBD2 covers 7 bases. CDR3 length equals 16 residues. Germline V gene sequence: CDR1 SGHKS, CDR2 YYEKEE (reference sequence). V lost 0 bases and J lost 1; bases outside the gene matches: 7. In DNA form, the CDR3 reads TGTGCCAGCAGCTTGGTACCCGGGGGGATATCCTACGAGCAGTACGTC. Residues: CASSLVPGGISYEQYV.

This clonotype occurred a few times. The CDR3 loop is CSVVEGMNGELFF. The DNA of the CDR3 is TGCAGCGTTGTTGAGGGGATGAACGGGGAGCTGTTTTTT. The genes are TRBV29-1 and TRBJ2-2; D could derive from TRBD1 or TRBD2 (5 bases each). Trimming took off 4 bases at V and 7 bases at J, with 13 bases between the two ends. The CDR3 covers 13 residues. The V gene's germline CDR1 is SQVTM and CDR2 ANQGSEA.

Only a few counts were recorded for this clonotype. The rearrangement uses TRBV12-3 or TRBV12-4 and TRBJ2-1; no firm D call. The CDR3 runs 14 residues. The V end lost 4 bases, the J end lost 0 bases, and 7 bases lay between the germline ends. DNA for the CDR3: TGTGCCAGCAGTTCCTACCTCTCCTACAATGAGCAGTTCTTC. It yields the protein CASSSYLSYNEQFF.

The chain combines TRBV20-1 with TRBJ2-3; D remains ambiguous. Trimming cost V 0 bases and J 3 bases, with 13 bases left between them. The length of the CDR3 is 15 residues. From germline, CDR1 is DFQATT and CDR2 SNEGSKA (reference sequence). The CDR3 here is CSARDGEVGTDTQYF. In DNA form, the CDR3 reads TGCAGTGCTAGAGATGGAGAGGTTGGGACAGATACGCAGTATTTT.

The chain couples TRBV7-2 to TRBJ2-5; the D call may be TRBD1 or TRBD2 (7 bases each). From germline, CDR1 is SGHTA and CDR2 FQGNSA. Trimming left V 1 base short and J 4 bases short, with 16 bases between. The CDR3 spans 16 residues. The CDR3 here is CASSLELGRGLETQYF. The CDR3 DNA sequence: TGTGCCAGCAGCTTAGAATTGGGGAGGGGGCTAGAGACCCAGTACTTC.